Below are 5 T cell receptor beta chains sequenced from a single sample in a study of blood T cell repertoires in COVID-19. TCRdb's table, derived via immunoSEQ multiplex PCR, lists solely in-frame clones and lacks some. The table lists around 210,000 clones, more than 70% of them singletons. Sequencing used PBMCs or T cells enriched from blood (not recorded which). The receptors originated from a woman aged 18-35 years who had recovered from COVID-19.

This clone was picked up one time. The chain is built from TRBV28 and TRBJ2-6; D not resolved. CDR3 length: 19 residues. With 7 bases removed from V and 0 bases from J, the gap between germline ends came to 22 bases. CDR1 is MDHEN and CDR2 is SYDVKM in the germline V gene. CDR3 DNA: TGTGCCAGCACCCCAGACCCCGGGTCCCAGAACTCTGGGGCCAACGTCCTGACTTTC. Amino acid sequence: CASTPDPGSQNSGANVLTF.

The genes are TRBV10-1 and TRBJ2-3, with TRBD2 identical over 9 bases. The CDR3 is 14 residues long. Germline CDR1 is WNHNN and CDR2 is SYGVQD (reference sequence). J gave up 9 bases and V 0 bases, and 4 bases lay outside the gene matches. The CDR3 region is CASSESSGGLTQYF. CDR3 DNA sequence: TGCGCCAGCAGTGAGTCTAGCGGGGGCCTGACGCAGTATTTT.

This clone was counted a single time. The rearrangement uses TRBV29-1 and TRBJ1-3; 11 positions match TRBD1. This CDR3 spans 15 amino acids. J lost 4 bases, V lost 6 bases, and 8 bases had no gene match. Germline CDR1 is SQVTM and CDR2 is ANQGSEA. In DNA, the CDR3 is TGCAGCGTCTGGACAGGGGGCGTCGAAGGAAACACCATATATTTT. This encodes CSVWTGGVEGNTIYF.

This CDR3 is CASSSKQGAGQPQHF. CDR3 coding DNA: TGTGCCAGCAGTTCAAAACAGGGGGCTGGGCAGCCCCAGCATTTT. This chain joins TRBV27 and TRBJ1-5; 9 positions agree with TRBD1. V gave up 4 bases and J gave up 7 bases; unmatched junction bases: 8. Germline V gene sequence: CDR1 MNHEY, CDR2 SMNVEV (reference sequence). This CDR3 contains 15 residues.

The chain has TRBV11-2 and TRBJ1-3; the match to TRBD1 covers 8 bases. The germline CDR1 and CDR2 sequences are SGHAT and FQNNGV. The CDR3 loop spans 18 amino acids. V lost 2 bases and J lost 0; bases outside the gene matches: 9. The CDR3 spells CASSLRIQGGSSGNTIYF. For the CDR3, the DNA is TGTGCCAGCAGCTTACGAATACAGGGGGGGAGCTCTGGAAACACCATATATTTT.